The rows below give T cell receptor beta chains drawn from one sample of a study of blood T cell repertoires in COVID-19. The table came from immunoSEQ multiplex PCR; TCRdb's copy has only in-frame clones and leaves some out. The sample lists 200,000 to 300,000 clones, roughly 86% occurring once. Sequenced: peripheral blood. The receptors derive from a woman in her 50s with acute or convalescent COVID-19. Each CDR3 is given with its conserved first and last residue. Fields, in order: V gene, clone size, J gene, D gene, CDR3 length, CDR3 protein, CDR3 DNA. A D gene is named only where the DNA matches it firmly. Clone size is shown for a subset of rows, as once, few, many or a class of expanded clone.

>TRBV28|.|TRBJ2-1|TRBD2|15
CASSFQTSGNNEQFF
TGTGCCAGCAGTTTTCAGACTAGCGGGAACAATGAGCAGTTCTTC
>TRBV5-1|.|TRBJ1-6|TRBD1|15
CASSFGDRGNSPLHF
TGCGCCAGCAGCTTCGGGGACAGGGGGAATTCACCCCTCCACTTT
>TRBV6-2/TRBV6-3|once|TRBJ1-3|TRBD1|18
CASSLTRRDSGSGNTIYF
TGTGCCAGCAGTTTGACGCGTCGGGACAGCGGCTCTGGAAACACCATATATTTT
>TRBV6-5|few|TRBJ2-3|.|15
CASSVTTVLTDTQYF
TGTGCCAGCAGCGTGACGACAGTCCTCACAGATACGCAGTATTTT
>TRBV24-1|.|TRBJ2-1|TRBD2|18
CATSDPGLAGSSYNEQFF
TGTGCCACCAGTGACCCGGGACTAGCGGGGAGCTCCTACAATGAGCAGTTCTTC
>TRBV18|.|TRBJ2-5|TRBD1|14
CASSPGTGGETQYF
TGTGCCAGCTCACCTGGGACAGGGGGCGAGACCCAGTACTTC
>TRBV5-4|few|TRBJ1-6|.|13
CAMRDRYNSPLHF
TGTGCCATGCGCGACAGATATAATTCACCCCTCCACTTT
>TRBV29-1|once|TRBJ2-3|.|13
CSVTRQGTDTQYF
TGCAGCGTTACTAGACAGGGCACAGATACGCAGTATTTT
>TRBV6-5|once|TRBJ1-5|.|15
CASMRDPGHSQPQHF
TGTGCCAGCATGAGGGACCCGGGACATTCTCAGCCCCAGCATTTT
>TRBV6-5|.|TRBJ2-7|.|14
CASSGDRQFYEQYF
TGTGCCAGTAGCGGGGACAGACAGTTCTACGAGCAGTACTTC
>TRBV27|.|TRBJ2-7|TRBD2|15
CASSLSGLAAYEQYF
TGTGCCAGCAGTCTATCGGGACTAGCGGCCTACGAGCAGTACTTC